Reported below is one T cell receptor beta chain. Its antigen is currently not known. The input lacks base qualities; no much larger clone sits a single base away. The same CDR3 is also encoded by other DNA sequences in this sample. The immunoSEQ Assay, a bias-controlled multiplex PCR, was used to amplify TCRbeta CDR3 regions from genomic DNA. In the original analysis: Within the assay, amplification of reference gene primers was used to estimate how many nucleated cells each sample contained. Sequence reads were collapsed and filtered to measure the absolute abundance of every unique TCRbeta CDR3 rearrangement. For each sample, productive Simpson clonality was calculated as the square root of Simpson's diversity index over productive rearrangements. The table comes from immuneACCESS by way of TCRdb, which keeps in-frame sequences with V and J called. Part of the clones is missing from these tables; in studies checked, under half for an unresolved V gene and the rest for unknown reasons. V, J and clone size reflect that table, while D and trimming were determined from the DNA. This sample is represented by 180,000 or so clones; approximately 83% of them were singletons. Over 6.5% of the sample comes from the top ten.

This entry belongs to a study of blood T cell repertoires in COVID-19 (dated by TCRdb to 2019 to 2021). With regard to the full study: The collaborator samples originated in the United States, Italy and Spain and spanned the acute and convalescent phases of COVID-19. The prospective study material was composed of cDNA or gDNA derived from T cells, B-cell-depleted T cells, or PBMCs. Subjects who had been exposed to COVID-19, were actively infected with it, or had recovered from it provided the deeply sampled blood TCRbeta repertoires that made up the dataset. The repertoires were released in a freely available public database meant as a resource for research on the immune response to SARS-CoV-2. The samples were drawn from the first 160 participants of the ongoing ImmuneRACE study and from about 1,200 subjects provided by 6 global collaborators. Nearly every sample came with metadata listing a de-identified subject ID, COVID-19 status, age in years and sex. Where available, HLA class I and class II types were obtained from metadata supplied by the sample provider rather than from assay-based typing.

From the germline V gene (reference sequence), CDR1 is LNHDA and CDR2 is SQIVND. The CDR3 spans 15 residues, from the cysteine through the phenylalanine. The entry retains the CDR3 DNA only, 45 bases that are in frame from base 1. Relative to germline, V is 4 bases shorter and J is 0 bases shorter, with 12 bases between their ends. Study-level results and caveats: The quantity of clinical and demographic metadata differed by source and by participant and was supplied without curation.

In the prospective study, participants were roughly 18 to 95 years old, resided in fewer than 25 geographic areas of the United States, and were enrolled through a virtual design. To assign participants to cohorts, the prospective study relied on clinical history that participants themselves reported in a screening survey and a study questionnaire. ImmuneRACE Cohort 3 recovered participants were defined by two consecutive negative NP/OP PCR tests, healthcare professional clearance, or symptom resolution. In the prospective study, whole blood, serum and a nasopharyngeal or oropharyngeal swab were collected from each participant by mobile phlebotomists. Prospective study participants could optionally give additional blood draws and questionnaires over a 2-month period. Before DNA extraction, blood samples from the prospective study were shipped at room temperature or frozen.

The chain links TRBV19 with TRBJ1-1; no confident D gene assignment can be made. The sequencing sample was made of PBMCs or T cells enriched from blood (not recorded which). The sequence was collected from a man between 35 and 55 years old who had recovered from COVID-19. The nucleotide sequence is TGTGCCAGTAGTACCAGACATTTCATGAACACTGAAGCTTTCTTT. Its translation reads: CASSTRHFMNTEAFF.